This T cell receptor beta chain stems from a study of T cells in Graves' hyperthyroidism and ophthalmopathy. About this clonotype: It may be a read error: a sequence one base away is much more abundant.

Using RNA transcripts as the source, TCR beta CDR3 regions were amplified. Using the HTBI primer set, a first-round RT-PCR was run on the TCR CDR3. One entry per CDR3 protein, called by TCRdb with MiXCR from the multiplex PCR reads. The sample holds approximately 210,000 distinct CDR3 sequences, 17% seen once. Trimming removed 4 bases from V and 2 bases from J, with 9 bases in between. The CDR3 sequence is 13 residues long. The germline V gene encodes CDR1 MNHGY and CDR2 SVAAGI. The sequencing sample was made of blood. The TCR comes from a man in his forties or fifties with Graves' hyperthyroidism. This chain uses TRBV6-9 with TRBJ2-7; tentative D call: TRBD1 (6 bases). The CDR3 DNA reads TGTGCCAGCAGTTCGCCAGGGGCCTACGAGCAGTACTTC. Protein: CASSSPGAYEQYF.